This T cell receptor (beta chain) was sequenced during a study of blood T cell repertoires in COVID-19. This clone was recorded once. This table comes from immunoSEQ multiplex PCR, and its TCRdb copy is limited to in-frame clones, with some not included. Of 250,000 to 350,000 clones in the sample, roughly 85% were seen once. The CDR3 has 14 residues. The V gene end was trimmed by 2 bases and the J gene end by 7 bases; junction bases not matched to a gene: 7. Germline V gene lookup returns CDR1 MNHEY and CDR2 SVGEGT. The specimen was PBMCs or T cells enriched from blood (not recorded which). The V gene is TRBV6-2 or TRBV6-3, the J gene TRBJ1-2; 7 bases are a match to TRBD1. This receptor was identified in a woman between 45 and 65 years old who had recovered from COVID-19. The CDR3 spells CASSYVTGKLGYTF. CDR3 bases: TGTGCCAGCAGTTACGTGACAGGGAAACTTGGCTACACCTTC.